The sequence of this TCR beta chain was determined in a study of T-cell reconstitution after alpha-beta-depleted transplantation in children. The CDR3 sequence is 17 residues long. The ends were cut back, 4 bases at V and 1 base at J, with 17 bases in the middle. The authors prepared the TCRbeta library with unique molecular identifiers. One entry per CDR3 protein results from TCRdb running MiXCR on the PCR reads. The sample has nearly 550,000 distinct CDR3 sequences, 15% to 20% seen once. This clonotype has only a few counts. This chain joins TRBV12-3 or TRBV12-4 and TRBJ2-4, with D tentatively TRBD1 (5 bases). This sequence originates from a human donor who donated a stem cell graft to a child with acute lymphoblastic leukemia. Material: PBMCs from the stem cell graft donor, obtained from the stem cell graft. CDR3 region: CASSSLGQGHAKNIQYF. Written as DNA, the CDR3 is TGTGCCAGCAGTTCCCTGGGGCAGGGCCATGCCAAAAACATTCAGTACTTC.